The following is a T cell receptor (beta chain) sequence with its context. No antigen is known for it. No quality values exist for individual bases; no much larger clone is one base distant. The immunoSEQ Assay, a bias-controlled multiplex PCR, was used to amplify TCRbeta CDR3 regions from genomic DNA. Under the source paper's analysis protocol: Nucleated cell counts per sample were estimated from amplification of reference gene primers within the assay. To quantify the absolute abundance of each unique TCRbeta CDR3 rearrangement, sequence reads were collapsed and filtered. For each sample, productive Simpson clonality was calculated as the square root of Simpson's diversity index over productive rearrangements. Here the immuneACCESS table is served through TCRdb, limited to in-frame sequences with V and J called. Missing clones are a known gap in these copies; in checked studies unresolved V genes cover under half, and the rest lacks a known reason. The D gene and trimming were derived from the DNA, and the V and J assignments and clone size from that table. This sample comprises some 17,000 clones, about 90% of them detected only once. The top ten clonotypes cover almost 4.5% of the sample.

The data are from a study of blood T cell repertoires in COVID-19 (dated by TCRdb to between 2020 and 2021). In the study overall: Collaborator samples came from the United States, Italy and Spain and covered acute and convalescent phases of COVID-19. The prospective study material was composed of cDNA or gDNA derived from T cells, B-cell-depleted T cells, or PBMCs. The dataset comprised deeply sampled blood TCRbeta repertoires from subjects exposed to, actively infected with, or recovered from COVID-19. The repertoires were released in a freely available public database meant as a resource for research on the immune response to SARS-CoV-2. The samples were drawn from two sources: the first 160 participants of the ongoing ImmuneRACE study, and 1,200 or so subjects contributed by 6 global collaborators. The sample metadata nearly always contained a de-identified subject ID, COVID-19 status, age in years and sex. Where available, HLA class I and class II types were taken from metadata supplied by the sample provider and were not determined by assay-based typing. The full study reports these points: The quantity of clinical and demographic metadata differed by source and by participant and was supplied without curation.

Collaborating institutions collected whole blood in K2EDTA tubes following their own protocols. For TCRbeta analysis, collaborators shipped samples as frozen whole blood, isolated PBMCs, or DNA extracted from either of those sample types. The CDR3 covers 15 residues, taking in both the cysteine and the phenylalanine. Only the CDR3 region is kept as DNA, spanning 45 bases read in frame from base 1. A distance of 18 bases separates the germline ends of V and J, which lose 5 bases and 8 bases respectively. The germline V gene (reference sequence) sets CDR1 to MNHEY and CDR2 to SMNVEV. Input material: peripheral blood. This sequence uses TRBV27 and TRBJ1-4; the D gene is unclear. This receptor was taken from a man aged 55 to 70 with active COVID-19. The nucleotide sequence is given as TGTGCCAGCAGTCCCAGCGGGCTTGGAAGGGAAAAACTGTTTTTT. Its protein product is CASSPSGLGREKLFF.